This is a list of T cell receptor beta chains from one sample in a study of blood T cell repertoires in COVID-19. The assay was immunoSEQ multiplex PCR, and TCRdb's table has in-frame clones only and misses some. Among around 220,000 clones listed, around nine tenths were seen once. The material sequenced was PBMCs or T cells enriched from blood (not recorded which). The receptors originated from a woman between 50 and 59 years old with acute COVID-19. Both conserved end residues are part of each CDR3. D genes are given only for firm matches. Only some rows state a clone size, as once, few, many or a class for expanded clones.

j_call d_call v_call clone_size cdr3_nt cdr3_aa
TRBJ2-7 TRBD1 TRBV20-1 . TGCAGTGCTAGGACAGGGGGCCAGCAGTACTTC CSARTGGQQYF
TRBJ2-3 TRBD2 TRBV3-1/TRBV3-2 . TGTGCCAGCAGCCAAGTAAGGACTAGCGGCCACACAGATACGCAGTATTTT CASSQVRTSGHTDTQYF
TRBJ1-2 TRBD1 TRBV18 . TGTGCCAGCTCGCCACAGGGGGCACTTGATGGCTACACCTTC CASSPQGALDGYTF
TRBJ2-1 TRBD1 TRBV19 . TGTGCCAGTAACCCGGGACAGGTTAACAATGAGCAGTTCTTC CASNPGQVNNEQFF
TRBJ2-2 TRBD2 TRBV27 . TGTGCCAGCAGTTTATTCAGGACTAGCGGGAGGGGTTTCCGGGAGCTGTTTTTT CASSLFRTSGRGFRELFF
TRBJ2-1 . TRBV2 . TGTGCCAGCCTGACCTCCCAAGGCAGCGACTTTCACAATGAGCAGTTCTTC CASLTSQGSDFHNEQFF
TRBJ2-7 . TRBV18 . TGTGCCAGCTCTCTAGGGGTTAGCTACGAGCAGTACTTC CASSLGVSYEQYF
TRBJ1-1 TRBD1 TRBV6-5 . TGTGCCAGCAGGGTAACAGGGGAGAGTACTGAAGCTTTCTTT CASRVTGESTEAFF
TRBJ2-7 TRBD1 TRBV11-2 . TGTGCCAGCAGCGCTCAACCGGGACAGGGGATCTACGAGCAGTACTTC CASSAQPGQGIYEQYF
TRBJ2-7 TRBD1 TRBV28 once TGTGCCAGCAGCAGTCCCGGGACAGGGGTCTACGAGCAGTACTTC CASSSPGTGVYEQYF
TRBJ1-2 TRBD1 TRBV7-2 . TGTGCCAGCAGCTTAAGCCCGGGACAGGGGAACTATGGCTACACCTTC CASSLSPGQGNYGYTF
TRBJ2-6 . TRBV28 . TGTGCCAGCACCGCCCCTGGGGCCTCTGGGGCCAACGTCCTGACTTTC CASTAPGASGANVLTF
TRBJ2-2 TRBD1 TRBV5-1 once TGCGCCAGCAGCGAGGGACAGCGGAACACCGGGGAGCTGTTTTTT CASSEGQRNTGELFF
TRBJ2-3 TRBD2 TRBV6-6 few TGTGCCAGCACCCCTAGCGGGAGGGCCGGAGATACGCAGTATTTT CASTPSGRAGDTQYF
TRBJ2-7 TRBD2 TRBV10-3 . TGTGCCATCAGTGATATGTCGGGAGGGGCGTATGAGCAGTACTTC CAISDMSGGAYEQYF
TRBJ1-2 TRBD1 TRBV11-2 . TGTGCCAGCAGCCCCGACAGGGGCGTCCCTTATGGCTACACCTTC CASSPDRGVPYGYTF
TRBJ2-7 TRBD2 TRBV7-9 . TGTGCCAGCAGCGACCCCGGACTAGTTTCCGAGCAGTACTTC CASSDPGLVSEQYF
TRBJ2-6 . TRBV24-1 once TGTGCCACCAGTGATTTCGACAGGTTGAACTCTGGGGCCAACGTCCTGACTTTC CATSDFDRLNSGANVLTF
TRBJ2-2 TRBD2 TRBV10-3 . TGTGCCATCAGCAGCGGGAGGGCCGCGAACACCGGGGAGCTGTTTTTT CAISSGRAANTGELFF
TRBJ1-2 . TRBV19 . TGTGCCAGTACTCCAGTGGTGGCAGGGCCGTATCTTAACTATGGCTACACCTTC CASTPVVAGPYLNYGYTF
TRBJ1-1 . TRBV19 . TGTGCCAGTAGAAACATAATGGGCCGGTTGAACACTGAAGCTTTCTTT CASRNIMGRLNTEAFF
TRBJ1-1 . TRBV7-6 . TGTGCCAGCAGCTTAGGACAGAACACTGAAGCTTTCTTT CASSLGQNTEAFF
TRBJ2-3 . TRBV3-1/TRBV3-2 few TGTGCCAGCAGCCAAGCAGGGGGGCTAGGTCGGACAGATACGCAGTATTTT CASSQAGGLGRTDTQYF
TRBJ1-6 . TRBV5-1 . TGCGCCAGCAGCTTGGCTGACAGTAATTCACCCCTCCACTTT CASSLADSNSPLHF
TRBJ1-2 . TRBV5-4 . TGTGCCAGCAGCCATTTGGCGGGGTTGGGCTACACCTTC CASSHLAGLGYTF
TRBJ2-7 TRBD2 TRBV4-2 . TGTGCCAGCAGCCCCCCTCGCGGGAGGGCCGCGGTACCGTACTTC CASSPPRGRAAVPYF
TRBJ1-6 . TRBV5-1 once TGCGCCAGCAGATTGGATGGCAGGGATTCACCCCTCCACTTT CASRLDGRDSPLHF
TRBJ1-2 . TRBV7-9 . TGTGCCAGCAGCAGAACAGAGTATGGCTACACCTTC CASSRTEYGYTF
TRBJ2-3 . TRBV7-3 . TGTGCCAGCAGCACAGGATTGACAGATACGCAGTATTTT CASSTGLTDTQYF
TRBJ2-1 . TRBV7-2 . TGTGCCAGCAGCGCAGCCCCCGGGAGCTACAATGAGCAGTTCTTC CASSAAPGSYNEQFF
TRBJ2-2 TRBD1 TRBV11-3 . TGTGCCAGCAGCTCCCAGGGGGCCGGGACAGGGGGCCACACCGGGGAGCTGTTTTTT CASSSQGAGTGGHTGELFF
TRBJ1-2 TRBD1 TRBV18 . TGTGCCAGCTCACCAATACAAAGGACAGGCGACGGCTACACCTTC CASSPIQRTGDGYTF
TRBJ2-7 TRBD1 TRBV18 . TGTGCCAGCTCACCGACTCGGACAGGGACGCAGGAGCAGTACTTC CASSPTRTGTQEQYF
TRBJ1-5 TRBD1 TRBV12-3/TRBV12-4 few TGTGCCAGCAGCTACTACAGGGGGCAGCCCCAGCATTTT CASSYYRGQPQHF
TRBJ1-4 TRBD1 TRBV19 once TGTGCCAGTAGTTCGGACAGGGTCCGCGGGGAAAAACTGTTTTTT CASSSDRVRGEKLFF
TRBJ1-4 . TRBV7-8 once TGTGCCAGCAGCTTAGTAGGGGGTATTGAAAAACTGTTTTTT CASSLVGGIEKLFF
TRBJ1-5 TRBD1 TRBV20-1 once TGCAGTGCTAGTTTGCAGGGGGGCAATCAGCCCCAGCATTTT CSASLQGGNQPQHF
TRBJ2-1 TRBD1 TRBV6-2/TRBV6-3 few TGTGCCAGCAGCCCTGCCGGGACAGGCTACAATGAGCAGTTCTTC CASSPAGTGYNEQFF
TRBJ1-5 . TRBV6-2/TRBV6-3 . TGTGCCAGCAGTGGACTGTTTAGCAATCAGCCCCAGCATTTT CASSGLFSNQPQHF
TRBJ2-2 TRBD1 TRBV12-3/TRBV12-4 . TGTGCCAGCAGCCAGGGGGCCGGGGAGCTGTTTTTT CASSQGAGELFF
TRBJ2-1 TRBD2 TRBV9 . TGTGCCAGCAGCATCCGACTAGCGGGAGGGGACAATGAGCAGTTCTTC CASSIRLAGGDNEQFF
TRBJ2-5 . TRBV7-2 . TGTGCCAGCAGCTTATGGACAGTGCATGAACCCACGCAAGAGACCCAGTACTTC CASSLWTVHEPTQETQYF
TRBJ1-2 TRBD1 TRBV29-1 . TGCAGCGCCGGGAGCTTGGACAGGGCCGATGGCTACACCTTC CSAGSLDRADGYTF
TRBJ1-2 TRBD1 TRBV28 . TGTGCCAGCAGGTACCGGGACAGGGCATATGGCTACACCTTC CASRYRDRAYGYTF
TRBJ1-4 TRBD1 TRBV19 . TGTGCCAGTAGGAGCAGGGGGCGAGGGGAAAAACTGTTTTTT CASRSRGRGEKLFF
TRBJ2-4 . TRBV28 . TGTGCCAGCAGTTTACCCGGGGGAAACATTCAGTACTTC CASSLPGGNIQYF
TRBJ1-2 TRBD1 TRBV15 . TGTGCCACCAGCAGAGAAGGGGGCCGGGTGGGTGGCTACACCTTC CATSREGGRVGGYTF
TRBJ2-7 TRBD1 TRBV18 . TGTGCCAGCTCGCCTAGGACCGGGACAGGGAGCTACGAGCAGTACTTC CASSPRTGTGSYEQYF
TRBJ2-2 . TRBV10-3 . TGTGCCATAGCCTACACCGGGGAGCTGTTTTTT CAIAYTGELFF